This T cell receptor (beta chain) was sequenced during a study of CD8 T cells in Susac syndrome. In germline, CDR1 is MNHNS, CDR2 SASEGT. CDR3 length equals 14 residues. Trimming stripped 3 bases from V and 5 bases from J, with 10 bases between. Random hexamers served to reverse transcribe about 0.45 to 1 ug RNA. Across 54 Vbeta and 13 Jbeta, TCR beta CDR3 was amplified with immunoSEQ multiplex PCR. Each CDR3 protein gets one entry after TCRdb re-called the immunoSEQ multiplex PCR reads with MiXCR. The sample consists of about 130,000 distinct CDR3 sequences, approximately 94% of them appearing once. Sequencing of TCR beta was performed on blood CD8+ T cells and on blood CD4+ T cells. The patients serving as multiple sclerosis controls were treatment-naive. They had stable or active relapsing-remitting disease and fulfilled revised McDonald criteria.

The source material was CD4+ T cells from PBMCs. The gene calls are TRBV6-1 and TRBJ2-2; D possibly corresponds to TRBD2 (6 bases). This receptor was taken from a human donor with multiple sclerosis. The CDR3: CASSEGGNTGELFF. In nucleotides, the CDR3 is TGTGCCAGCAGTGAGGGGGGTAATACCGGGGAGCTGTTTTTT.